What follows is one TCR beta chain and its context. One junction end disagrees with the germline gene, perhaps due to a read error. TCRdb redid the calling of the 5' RACE reads with MiXCR, one entry per CDR3 protein. This table holds 30,000 to 35,000 distinct CDR3 sequences, less than 11% found once. This sample stems from a study of spatial heterogeneity in lung cancer. Time point specified: blood at routine non-recurrence follow-up after resection. The specimen was PBMCs, collected at follow-up. The TCR was taken from a female donor with early-stage non-small cell lung cancer.

Written as DNA, the CDR3 is TGTGCCAGCAGTTTCCTCCTGGGAGCCTACGAGCGGTACTTC. It is translated as CASSFLLGAYERYF. The chain employs TRBV12-3 or TRBV12-4 and TRBJ2-7; D might be TRBD2 (5 bases). This CDR3 region has 14 residues.